In its sample, the clone carrying this T cell receptor (beta chain) was seen many times. Criteria for exclusion of patients were uncontrolled infection, other autoimmune disease, pregnancy or lactation. In making diagnoses, clinical symptoms, serum thyroxine and TRAb, thyroid ultrasound and orbital computed tomography were all used. It was 8 to 10 ml of fresh peripheral blood that supplied the PBMCs. V lost 2 bases and J 1 base, leaving 7 bases between the germline ends. CDR1 SGHRS and CDR2 YFSETQ come from the germline V gene. The length of the CDR3 is 14 residues. The data were obtained in a study of T cells in Graves' hyperthyroidism and ophthalmopathy. As for the study in general: The initial diagnosis was the point when peripheral blood was collected, ahead of any treatment.

Using RNA transcripts as the source, TCR beta CDR3 regions were amplified. HTBI primers drove first-round RT-PCR of the TCR CDR3. TCRdb re-called the multiplex PCR reads through MiXCR, storing one row per CDR3 protein. The sample consists of approximately 400,000 distinct CDR3 sequences, 15% to 20% of them appearing once. The rearrangement joins TRBV5-1 to TRBJ2-4, with a weak D call TRBD2 (5 bases). This TCR came from a young woman with Graves' hyperthyroidism. The specimen was blood. As DNA, the CDR3 is TGCGCCAGCAGCTTCGGGGAGGCCAAAAACATTCAGTACTTC. Amino acid sequence: CASSFGEAKNIQYF.